A single T cell receptor beta chain is shown here with its context. Its antigen is unknown. Trimming removed 6 bases from V and 2 bases from J, with 15 bases in between. From germline, CDR1 is MNHEY and CDR2 SVGAGI. The CDR3 is 15 amino acids. Generated by immunoSEQ multiplex PCR, the TCRdb table keeps only in-frame clones and is missing some. The repertoire has roughly 90,000 clones, more than 75% of them found once; the top ten carry 0.3% to 0.4%. These data originate in a study of OX40 agonist ivuxolimab in advanced cancers. Study as a whole: Patients receiving dose escalation had hepatocellular carcinoma, melanoma, renal cell or head and neck cancer. Study outcomes and limitations: Among the least clonally expanded were partial responders at 0.1-3.0 mg/kg.

Specimen: CD4+ or CD8+ T cells sorted from blood, collected in a trial of the OX40 agonist ivuxolimab. The chain couples TRBV6-5 to TRBJ2-3, with D hard to call. The clonotype comes from an adult with an advanced solid tumor such as melanoma, head and neck, liver or kidney cancer. This CDR3 is CASSPLGKATDTQYF. The DNA of the CDR3 is TGTGCCAGCAGCCCTCTGGGGAAGGCCACAGATACGCAGTATTTT.